This T cell receptor (beta chain) was recorded in a study of T cell responses to AZD1222 COVID-19 vaccine. As for this clone: What it binds is unknown.

Second-dose intervals near 4 or 12 weeks were combined. The V gene's germline CDR1 is KGHSH and CDR2 LQKENI. Trimming shortened V by 2 bases and J by 1 base, and 9 bases separated the two germline ends. The CDR3 spans 15 residues. Study-wide results and caveats: The study identified only six AZD1222 recipients as seropositive at baseline. Recipients of two AZD1222 doses showed rising Spike-specific TCR breadth and depth. The donors showed a predominance of white British ancestry and of females, with possible underestimation of clonal diversity.

Data came from immunoSEQ multiplex PCR; TCRdb stores just in-frame clones and leaves some out. The repertoire holds about 270,000 clones, with 85% to 95% as singletons. The receptor was isolated from an adult who received the AZD1222 COVID-19 vaccine. V usage is TRBV18 and J usage is TRBJ1-5, with TRBD1 as a possible D gene (5 bases). The sequenced sample was peripheral blood, obtained 28 days after the second AZD1222 dose. CDR3 residues: CASSPAGLSNQPQHF. DNA of the CDR3: TGTGCCAGCTCACCAGCAGGGCTGAGCAATCAGCCCCAGCATTTT.